Detailed here is one TCR beta chain. Its antigen is as yet unknown. This sample was taken from a study of cytomegalovirus exposure and HLA in healthy donors. Germline V gene data show CDR1 as SGDLS and CDR2 as YYNGEE. After removal of 3 bases from V and 2 bases from J, the junction contained 3 bases not matched to a gene. The CDR3 extends over 17 amino acids. It was with 60 Vbeta and 13 Jbeta primers that the PCR ran. Method: immunoSEQ multiplex PCR; TCRdb's copy keeps in-frame clones and lacks some. This repertoire shows about 200,000 clones, 79% found once; its top ten account for approximately 1.5%. The study, taken as a whole, reports: Immune exposure information comprised only CMV serostatus. A later analysis found common viral pathogens apparently linked to several of the most significant clusters. When analyzed later, the rates of TCR association showed variation by HLA locus, with DRB1 the most and HLA-C the fewest.

The clonotype was recovered from a girl aged 10-17 years in good health and CMV-seropositive. The chain combines TRBV9 with TRBJ2-1; TRBD2 matches at 15 bases. The source material was PBMCs. CDR3 in amino acids: CASSARTSGGAYNEQFF. CDR3 DNA sequence: TGTGCCAGCAGCGCACGGACTAGCGGGGGGGCCTACAATGAGCAGTTCTTC.